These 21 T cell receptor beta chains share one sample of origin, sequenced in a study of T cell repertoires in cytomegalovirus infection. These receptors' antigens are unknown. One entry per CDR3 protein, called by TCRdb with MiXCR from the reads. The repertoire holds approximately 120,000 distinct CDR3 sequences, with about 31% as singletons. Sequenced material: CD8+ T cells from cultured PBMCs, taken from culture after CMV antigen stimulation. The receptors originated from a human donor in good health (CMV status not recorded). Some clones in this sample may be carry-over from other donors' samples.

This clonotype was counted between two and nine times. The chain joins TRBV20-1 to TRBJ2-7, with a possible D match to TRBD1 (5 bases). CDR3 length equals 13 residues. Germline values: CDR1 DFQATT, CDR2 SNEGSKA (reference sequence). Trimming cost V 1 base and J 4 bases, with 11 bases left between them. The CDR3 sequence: CSARGGEEYEQYF. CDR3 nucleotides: TGCAGTGCTAGAGGGGGCGAGGAATACGAGCAGTACTTC.

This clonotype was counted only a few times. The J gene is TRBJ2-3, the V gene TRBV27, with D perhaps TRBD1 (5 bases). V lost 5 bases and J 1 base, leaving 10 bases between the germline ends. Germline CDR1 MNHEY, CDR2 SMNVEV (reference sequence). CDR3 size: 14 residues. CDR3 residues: CASSLTRGTDTQYF. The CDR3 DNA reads TGTGCCAGCAGTCTTACCAGGGGCACAGATACGCAGTATTTT.

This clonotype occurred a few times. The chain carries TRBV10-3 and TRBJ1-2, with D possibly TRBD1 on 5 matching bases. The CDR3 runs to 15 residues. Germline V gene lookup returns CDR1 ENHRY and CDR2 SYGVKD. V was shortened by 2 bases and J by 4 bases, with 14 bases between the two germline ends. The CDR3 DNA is TGTGCCATCAGTGAGCTAGTAGGCGGGACCTATGGCTACACCTTC. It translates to CAISELVGGTYGYTF.

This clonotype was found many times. The CDR3 spells CASSSTGTGDQPQHF. For the CDR3, the DNA is TGTGCCAGCAGCTCAACCGGGACAGGGGATCAGCCCCAGCATTTT. The V gene is TRBV7-2, the J gene TRBJ1-5; 10 bases are shared with TRBD1. This CDR3 has 15 residues. From germline, CDR1 is SGHTA and CDR2 FQGNSA. J lost 5 bases, V lost 4 bases, and 5 bases had no gene match.

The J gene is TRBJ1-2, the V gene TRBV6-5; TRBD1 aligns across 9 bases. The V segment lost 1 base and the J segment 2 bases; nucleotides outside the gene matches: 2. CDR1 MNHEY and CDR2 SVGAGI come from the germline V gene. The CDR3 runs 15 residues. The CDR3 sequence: CASSYWTGENYGYTF. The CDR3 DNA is TGTGCCAGCAGTTACTGGACAGGGGAGAACTATGGCTACACCTTC.

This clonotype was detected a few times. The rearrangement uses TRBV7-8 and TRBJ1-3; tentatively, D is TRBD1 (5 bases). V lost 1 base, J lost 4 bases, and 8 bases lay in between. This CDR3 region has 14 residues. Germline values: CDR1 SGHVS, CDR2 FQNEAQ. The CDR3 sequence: CASSLVAGGNTIYF. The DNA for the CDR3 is TGTGCCAGCAGCTTAGTGGCAGGGGGAAACACCATATATTTT.

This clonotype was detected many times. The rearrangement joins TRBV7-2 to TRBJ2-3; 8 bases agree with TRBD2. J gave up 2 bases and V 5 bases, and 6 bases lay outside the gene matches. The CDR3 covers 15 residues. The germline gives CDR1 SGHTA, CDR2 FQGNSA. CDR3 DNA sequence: TGTGCCAGCAGCCCAGGCGGGAGGTTCACAGATACGCAGTATTTT. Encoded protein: CASSPGGRFTDTQYF.

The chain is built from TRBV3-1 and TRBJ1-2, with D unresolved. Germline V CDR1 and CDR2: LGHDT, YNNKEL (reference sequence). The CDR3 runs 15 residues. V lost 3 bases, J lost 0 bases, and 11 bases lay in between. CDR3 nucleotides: TGTGCCAGCAGCCATTTCCGGGTCTCTAACTATGGCTACACCTTC. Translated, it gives CASSHFRVSNYGYTF.

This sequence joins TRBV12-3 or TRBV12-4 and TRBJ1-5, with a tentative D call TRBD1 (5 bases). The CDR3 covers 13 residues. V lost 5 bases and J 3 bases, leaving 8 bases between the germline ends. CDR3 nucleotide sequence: TGTGCCAGCAGTCCAGGGTTCAATCAGCCCCAGCATTTT. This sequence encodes CASSPGFNQPQHF.

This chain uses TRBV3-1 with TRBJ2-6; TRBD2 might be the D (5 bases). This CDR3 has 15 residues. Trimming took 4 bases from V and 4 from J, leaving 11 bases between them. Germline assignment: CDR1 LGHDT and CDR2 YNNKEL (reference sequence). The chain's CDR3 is CASSPGMDGANVLTF. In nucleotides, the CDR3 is TGTGCCAGCAGCCCGGGGATGGACGGGGCCAACGTCCTGACTTTC.

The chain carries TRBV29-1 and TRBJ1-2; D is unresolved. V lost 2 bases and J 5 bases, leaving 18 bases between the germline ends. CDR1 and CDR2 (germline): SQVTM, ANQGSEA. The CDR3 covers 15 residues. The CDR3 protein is CSVERKGGWGYGYTF. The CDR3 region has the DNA TGCAGCGTTGAACGGAAGGGAGGGTGGGGTTATGGCTACACCTTC.

CDR3 loop: CASSYGLGYNEQFF. CDR3 coding DNA: TGTGCCAGCAGTTATGGACTGGGGTACAATGAGCAGTTCTTC. The V gene is TRBV6-6, the J gene TRBJ2-1; weak D call: TRBD2 (5 bases). The V gene's germline CDR1 is MNHNY and CDR2 SVGAGI (reference sequence). Trimming removed 3 bases from V and 4 bases from J, with 10 bases in between. CDR3 length: 14 residues.

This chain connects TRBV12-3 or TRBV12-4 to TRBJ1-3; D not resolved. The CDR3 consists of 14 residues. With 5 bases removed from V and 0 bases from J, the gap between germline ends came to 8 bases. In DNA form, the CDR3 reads TGTGCCAGCAGTGCGGACCACTCTGGAAACACCATATATTTT. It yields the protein CASSADHSGNTIYF.

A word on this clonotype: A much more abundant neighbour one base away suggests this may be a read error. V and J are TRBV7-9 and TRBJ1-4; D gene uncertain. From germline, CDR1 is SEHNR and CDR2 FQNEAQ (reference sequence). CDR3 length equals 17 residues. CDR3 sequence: CASSLFLYGATNEKLSF. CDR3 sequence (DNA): TGTGCCAGCAGCTTATTTTTGTATGGAGCAACTAATGAAAAACTGTCTTTT.

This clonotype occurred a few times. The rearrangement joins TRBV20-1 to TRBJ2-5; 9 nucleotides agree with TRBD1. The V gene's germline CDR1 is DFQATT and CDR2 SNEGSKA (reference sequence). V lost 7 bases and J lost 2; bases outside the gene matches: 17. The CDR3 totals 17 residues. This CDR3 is CSVTSYGTGRVQETQYF. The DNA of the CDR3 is TGCAGTGTCACGTCCTACGGGACAGGGAGAGTGCAAGAGACCCAGTACTTC.

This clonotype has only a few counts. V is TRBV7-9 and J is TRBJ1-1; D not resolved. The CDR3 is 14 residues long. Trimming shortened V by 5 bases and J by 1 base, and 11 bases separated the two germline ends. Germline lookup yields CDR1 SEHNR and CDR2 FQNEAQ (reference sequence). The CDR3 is CASSPVSGNTEAFF. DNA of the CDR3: TGTGCCAGCAGCCCGGTCAGTGGGAACACTGAAGCTTTCTTT.

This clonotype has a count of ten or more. CDR3 sequence reads: CASSLSAKSSYEQYF. CDR3 coding DNA: TGTGCCAGCAGTTTGTCCGCTAAATCCTCCTACGAGCAGTACTTC. The gene calls are TRBV12-3 or TRBV12-4 and TRBJ2-7; D gene ambiguous. This CDR3 has 15 amino acids. Deletions cut 3 bases from V and 0 bases from J, with 12 bases between.

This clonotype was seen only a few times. CDR3 residues: CASSQLLGQGYEQYF. CDR3 coding DNA: TGCGCCAGCAGCCAACTCTTAGGACAGGGATACGAGCAGTACTTC. The rearrangement uses TRBV4-3 and TRBJ2-7; 8 bases are shared with TRBD1. The CDR3 contains 15 residues. With 2 bases clipped from V and 4 bases from J, the junction kept 7 bases outside the gene matches. Germline CDR1 LGHNA, CDR2 YSLEER.

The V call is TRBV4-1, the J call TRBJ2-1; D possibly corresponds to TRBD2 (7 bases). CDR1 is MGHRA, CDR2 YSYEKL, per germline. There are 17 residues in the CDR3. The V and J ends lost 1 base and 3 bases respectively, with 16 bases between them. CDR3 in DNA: TGCGCCAGCAGCCAAGGGTGGGGGGGGGCCCTCTACAATGAGCAGTTCTTC. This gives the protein CASSQGWGGALYNEQFF.

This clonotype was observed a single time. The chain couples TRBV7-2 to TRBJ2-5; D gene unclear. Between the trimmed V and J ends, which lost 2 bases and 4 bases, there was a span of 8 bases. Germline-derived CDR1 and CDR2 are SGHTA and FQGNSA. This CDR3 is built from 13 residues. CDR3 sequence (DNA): TGTGCCAGCAGCTTATCACCCGGAGAGACCCAGTACTTC. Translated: CASSLSPGETQYF.

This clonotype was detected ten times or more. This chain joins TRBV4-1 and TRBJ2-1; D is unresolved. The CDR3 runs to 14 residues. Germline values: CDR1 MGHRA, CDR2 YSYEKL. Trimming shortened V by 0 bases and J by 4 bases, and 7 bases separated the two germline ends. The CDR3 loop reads CASSQELGYNEQFF. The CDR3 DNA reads TGCGCCAGCAGCCAAGAGCTGGGTTACAATGAGCAGTTCTTC.